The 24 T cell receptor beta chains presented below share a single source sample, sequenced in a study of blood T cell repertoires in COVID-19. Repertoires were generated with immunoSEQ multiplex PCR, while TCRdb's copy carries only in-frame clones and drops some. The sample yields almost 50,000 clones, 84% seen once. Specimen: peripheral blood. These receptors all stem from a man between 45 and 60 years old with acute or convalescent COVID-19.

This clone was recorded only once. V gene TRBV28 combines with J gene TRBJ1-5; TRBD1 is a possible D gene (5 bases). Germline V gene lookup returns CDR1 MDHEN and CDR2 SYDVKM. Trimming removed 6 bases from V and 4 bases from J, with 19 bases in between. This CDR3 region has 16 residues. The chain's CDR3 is CASRRSLLGGNQPQHF. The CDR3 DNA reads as TGTGCCAGCAGGCGATCTCTACTCGGGGGAAATCAGCCCCAGCATTTT.

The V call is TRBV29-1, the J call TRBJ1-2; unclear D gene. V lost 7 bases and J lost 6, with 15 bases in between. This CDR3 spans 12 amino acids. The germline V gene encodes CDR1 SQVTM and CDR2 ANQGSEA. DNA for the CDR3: TGCAGCGCCGTACGGTCACCGGATGGCTACACCTTC. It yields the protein CSAVRSPDGYTF.

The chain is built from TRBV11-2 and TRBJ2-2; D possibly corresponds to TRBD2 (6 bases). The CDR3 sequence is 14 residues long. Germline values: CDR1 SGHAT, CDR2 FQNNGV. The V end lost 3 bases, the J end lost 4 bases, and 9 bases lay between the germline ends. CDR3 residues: CASSFSGLTGELFF. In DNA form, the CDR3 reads TGTGCCAGCAGCTTTAGCGGACTCACCGGGGAGCTGTTTTTT.

This CDR3 is CASSVGGQREGYNEQFF. The CDR3 region has the DNA TGTGCCAGCAGCGTAGGAGGGCAGCGGGAGGGCTACAATGAGCAGTTCTTC. This chain connects TRBV9 to TRBJ2-1; 10 bases fit TRBD2. Trimming took 0 bases from V and 3 from J; bases not matched to a gene: 6. CDR1 and CDR2 (germline): SGDLS, YYNGEE. The CDR3 has 17 residues.

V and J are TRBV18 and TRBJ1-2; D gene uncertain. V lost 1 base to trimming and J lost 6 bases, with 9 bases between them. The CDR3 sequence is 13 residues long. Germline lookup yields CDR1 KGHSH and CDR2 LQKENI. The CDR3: CASSPRVADGYTF. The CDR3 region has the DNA TGTGCCAGCTCACCACGCGTGGCGGATGGCTACACCTTC.

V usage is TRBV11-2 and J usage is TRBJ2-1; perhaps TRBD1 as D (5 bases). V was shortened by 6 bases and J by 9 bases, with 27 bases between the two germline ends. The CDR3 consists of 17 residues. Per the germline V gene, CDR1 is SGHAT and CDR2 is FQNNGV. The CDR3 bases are TGTGCCAGCAGATTAAATGCAGGGCGTGAGTTAAGGGTTGAGCAGTTCTTC. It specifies CASRLNAGRELRVEQFF.

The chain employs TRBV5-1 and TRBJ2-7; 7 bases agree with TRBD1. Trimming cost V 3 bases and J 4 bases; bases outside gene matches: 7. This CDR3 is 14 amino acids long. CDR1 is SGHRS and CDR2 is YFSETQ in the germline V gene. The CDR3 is CASSSDGTAYEQYF. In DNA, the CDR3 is TGCGCCAGCAGCTCAGACGGGACAGCTTACGAGCAGTACTTC.

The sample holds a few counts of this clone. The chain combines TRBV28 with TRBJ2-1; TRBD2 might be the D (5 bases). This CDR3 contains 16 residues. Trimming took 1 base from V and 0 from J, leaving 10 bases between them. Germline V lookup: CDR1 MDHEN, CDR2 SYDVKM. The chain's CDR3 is CASSLSSAGSYNEQFF. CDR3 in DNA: TGTGCCAGCAGTTTATCGTCGGCGGGCTCCTACAATGAGCAGTTCTTC.

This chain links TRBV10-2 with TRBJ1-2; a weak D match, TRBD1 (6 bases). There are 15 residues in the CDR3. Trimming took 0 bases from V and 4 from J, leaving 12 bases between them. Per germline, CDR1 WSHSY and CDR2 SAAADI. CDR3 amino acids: CASSESPTGSYGYTF. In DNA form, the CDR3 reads TGCGCCAGCAGTGAGTCCCCGACAGGCTCCTATGGCTACACCTTC.

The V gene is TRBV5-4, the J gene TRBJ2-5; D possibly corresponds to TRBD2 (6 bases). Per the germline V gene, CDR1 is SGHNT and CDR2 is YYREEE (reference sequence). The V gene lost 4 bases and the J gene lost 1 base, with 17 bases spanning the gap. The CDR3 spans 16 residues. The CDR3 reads CASSTSVRGPQETQYF. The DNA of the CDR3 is TGTGCCAGCAGCACCAGTGTGCGGGGCCCCCAAGAGACCCAGTACTTC.

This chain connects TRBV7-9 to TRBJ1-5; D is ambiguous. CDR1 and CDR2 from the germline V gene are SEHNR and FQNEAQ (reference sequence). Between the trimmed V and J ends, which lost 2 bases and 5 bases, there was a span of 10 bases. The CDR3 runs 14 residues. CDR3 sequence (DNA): TGTGCCAGCAGCTTAAACTACGGGGATCAGCCCCAGCATTTT. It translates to CASSLNYGDQPQHF.

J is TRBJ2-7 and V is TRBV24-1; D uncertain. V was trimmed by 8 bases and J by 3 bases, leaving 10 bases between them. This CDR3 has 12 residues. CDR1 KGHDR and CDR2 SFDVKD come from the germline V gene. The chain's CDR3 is CATMGQNYEQYF. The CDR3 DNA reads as TGTGCCACCATGGGCCAAAACTACGAGCAGTACTTC.

The CDR3 nucleotides are TGTGCCATCAACTCAGGGGGGACAGGGGCGTCTGAAGCTTTCTTT. Its protein is CAINSGGTGASEAFF. This chain joins TRBV10-3 and TRBJ1-1; 10 nucleotides agree with TRBD1. Germline V gene data show CDR1 as ENHRY and CDR2 as SYGVKD. The CDR3 is made up of 15 amino acids. J gave up 6 bases and V 7 bases, and 11 bases lay outside the gene matches.

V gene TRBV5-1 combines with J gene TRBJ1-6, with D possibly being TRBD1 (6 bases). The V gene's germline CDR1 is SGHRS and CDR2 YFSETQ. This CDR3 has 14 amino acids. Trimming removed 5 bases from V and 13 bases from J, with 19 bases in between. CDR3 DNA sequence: TGCGCCAGCAGTTCCGGACGGGGGGCAGGGCCCCTCCACTTT. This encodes CASSSGRGAGPLHF.

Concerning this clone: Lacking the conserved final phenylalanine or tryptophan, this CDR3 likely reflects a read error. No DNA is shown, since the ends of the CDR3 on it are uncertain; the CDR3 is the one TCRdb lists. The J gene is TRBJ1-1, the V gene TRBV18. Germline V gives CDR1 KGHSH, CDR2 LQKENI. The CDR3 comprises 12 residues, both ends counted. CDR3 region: CASSPLQGGSLL.

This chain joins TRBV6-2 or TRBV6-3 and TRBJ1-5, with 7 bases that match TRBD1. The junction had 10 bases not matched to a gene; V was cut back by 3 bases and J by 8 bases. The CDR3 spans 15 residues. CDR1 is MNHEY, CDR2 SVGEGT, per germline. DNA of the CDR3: TGTGCCAGCAGTTATCAGAGGAGGGGGCGAGAGCCCCAGCATTTT. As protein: CASSYQRRGREPQHF.

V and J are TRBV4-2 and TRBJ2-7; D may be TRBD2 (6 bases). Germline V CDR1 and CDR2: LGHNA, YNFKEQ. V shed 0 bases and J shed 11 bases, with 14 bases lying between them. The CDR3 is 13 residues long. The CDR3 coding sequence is TGTGCCAGCAGCCAAGATCCAGGAGGGATTGAGTACTTC. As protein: CASSQDPGGIEYF.

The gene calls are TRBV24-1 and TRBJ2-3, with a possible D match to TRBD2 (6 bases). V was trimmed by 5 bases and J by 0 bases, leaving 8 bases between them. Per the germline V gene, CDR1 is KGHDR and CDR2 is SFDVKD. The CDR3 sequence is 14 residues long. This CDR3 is CATSGLGSTDTQYF. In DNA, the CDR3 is TGTGCCACCAGTGGACTAGGTAGCACAGATACGCAGTATTTT.

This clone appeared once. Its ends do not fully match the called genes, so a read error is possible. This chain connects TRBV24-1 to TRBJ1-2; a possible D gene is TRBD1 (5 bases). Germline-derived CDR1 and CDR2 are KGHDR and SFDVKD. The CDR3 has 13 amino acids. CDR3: CATSGLGHNGYTF. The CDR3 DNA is TGTGCCACCAGTGGTTTGGGGCACAATGGCTACACCTTC.

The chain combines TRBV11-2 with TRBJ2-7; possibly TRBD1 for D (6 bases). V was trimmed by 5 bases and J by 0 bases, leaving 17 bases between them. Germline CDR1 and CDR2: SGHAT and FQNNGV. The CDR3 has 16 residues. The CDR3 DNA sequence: TGTGCCAGCAGCACCCAGAATCAGGGGCTCTCCTACGAGCAGTACTTC. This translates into CASSTQNQGLSYEQYF.

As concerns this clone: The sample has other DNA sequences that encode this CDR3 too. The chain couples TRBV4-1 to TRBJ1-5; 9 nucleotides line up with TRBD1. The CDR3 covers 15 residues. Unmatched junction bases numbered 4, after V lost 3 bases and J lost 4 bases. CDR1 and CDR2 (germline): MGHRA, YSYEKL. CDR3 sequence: CASSQPDRGNQPQHF. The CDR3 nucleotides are TGCGCCAGCAGCCAGCCGGACAGGGGTAATCAGCCCCAGCATTTT.

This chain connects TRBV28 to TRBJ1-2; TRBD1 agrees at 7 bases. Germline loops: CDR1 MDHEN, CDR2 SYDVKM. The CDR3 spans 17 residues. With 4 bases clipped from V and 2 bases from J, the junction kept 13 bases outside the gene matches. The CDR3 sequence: CASSSWVDRDRNYGYTF. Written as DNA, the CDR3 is TGTGCCAGCAGTTCTTGGGTTGACAGGGACCGAAACTATGGCTACACCTTC.

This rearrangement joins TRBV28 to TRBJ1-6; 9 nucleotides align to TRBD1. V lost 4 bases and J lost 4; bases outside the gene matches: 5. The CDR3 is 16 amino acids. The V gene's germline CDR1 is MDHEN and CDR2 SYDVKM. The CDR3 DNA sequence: TGTGCCAGCAGTTCCCCCGGGACAGGGTATAATTCACCCCTCCACTTT. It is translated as CASSSPGTGYNSPLHF.

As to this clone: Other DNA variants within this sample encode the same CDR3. The CDR3 nucleotides are TGTGCCAGCAGTTACTCGTACAGCTCTGGAAACACCATATATTTT. It translates to CASSYSYSSGNTIYF. The chain employs TRBV6-5 and TRBJ1-3; D is ambiguous. This CDR3 comprises 15 residues. Germline-derived CDR1 and CDR2 are MNHEY and SVGAGI. Between the trimmed V and J ends, which lost 0 bases and 0 bases, there was a span of 6 bases.